Each of the 6 T cell receptor beta chains below was sequenced from the same sample in a study of sequential checkpoint blockade in melanoma. Treatment noted: randomized to nivolumab then ipilimumab (arm A) or the reverse (arm B). Profiled with immunoSEQ multiplex PCR; TCRdb holds only in-frame clones, not every one. The sample lists approximately 9,000 clones, roughly 57% seen once, with roughly 43% in the top ten. Sequences were derived from CD8+ T cells sorted from blood (inferred from file names), sampled from a patient given nivolumab and ipilimumab in sequence. These receptors originate from a human donor with melanoma.

The chain recombines TRBV4-1 with TRBJ2-3; 8 bases are shared with TRBD1. Germline V gives CDR1 MGHRA, CDR2 YSYEKL. Germline trimming cut 1 base from V and 4 bases from J; bases unmatched to any gene: 1. This CDR3 has 14 residues. CDR3 protein: CASSQGQGPDTQYF. CDR3 in DNA: TGCGCCAGCAGCCAAGGACAGGGGCCAGATACGCAGTATTTT.

This chain uses TRBV6-6 with TRBJ2-1, with D possibly being TRBD2 (6 bases). Germline V CDR1 and CDR2: MNHNY, SVGAGI (reference sequence). The V end lost 2 bases, the J end lost 9 bases, and 11 bases lay between the germline ends. The CDR3 is 13 residues long. CDR3 nucleotide sequence: TGTGCCAGCAGTTACCCCGGGACTCTTGAGCAGTTCTTC. Residues: CASSYPGTLEQFF.

The chain recombines TRBV27 with TRBJ2-5, with 11 positions matching TRBD2. The V gene end was trimmed by 4 bases and the J gene end by 5 bases; junction bases not matched to a gene: 6. Per germline, CDR1 MNHEY and CDR2 SMNVEV (reference sequence). The CDR3 is made up of 15 amino acids. In DNA form, the CDR3 reads TGTGCCAGCAGTTCTAGCGGGGGGTCCAAGGAGACCCAGTACTTC. Amino acid sequence: CASSSSGGSKETQYF.

The V call is TRBV5-4, the J call TRBJ2-2, with a tentative D call TRBD2 (5 bases). Germline CDR1 SGHNT, CDR2 YYREEE (reference sequence). CDR3 size: 15 residues. V was trimmed by 3 bases and J by 7 bases, leaving 16 bases between them. The CDR3 DNA reads TGTGCCAGCAGCTCCCTCGGGGAAGGGAACGGGGAGCTGTTTTTT. Translated: CASSSLGEGNGELFF.

This chain uses TRBV6-4 with TRBJ1-2, with 12 positions matching TRBD1. The CDR3 sequence is 15 residues long. Germline V gene data show CDR1 as MRHNA and CDR2 as SNTAGT. V lost 5 bases, J lost 6 bases, and 7 bases stayed unmatched. DNA for the CDR3: TGTGCCAGCAGTCCCGCCGGGACAGGGGGCAATGGCTACACCTTC. Encoded protein: CASSPAGTGGNGYTF.

The chain links TRBV2 to TRBJ2-7; TRBD1 agrees at 7 bases. Trimming at V came to 6 bases and at J to 3 bases, leaving 8 bases not matched to a gene. The germline V gene has CDR1 SNHLY and CDR2 FYNNEI. CDR3 length equals 14 residues. DNA of the CDR3: TGTGCCAGCAGAGAACCGGGACAGAACTACGAGCAGTACTTC. This codes for CASREPGQNYEQYF.